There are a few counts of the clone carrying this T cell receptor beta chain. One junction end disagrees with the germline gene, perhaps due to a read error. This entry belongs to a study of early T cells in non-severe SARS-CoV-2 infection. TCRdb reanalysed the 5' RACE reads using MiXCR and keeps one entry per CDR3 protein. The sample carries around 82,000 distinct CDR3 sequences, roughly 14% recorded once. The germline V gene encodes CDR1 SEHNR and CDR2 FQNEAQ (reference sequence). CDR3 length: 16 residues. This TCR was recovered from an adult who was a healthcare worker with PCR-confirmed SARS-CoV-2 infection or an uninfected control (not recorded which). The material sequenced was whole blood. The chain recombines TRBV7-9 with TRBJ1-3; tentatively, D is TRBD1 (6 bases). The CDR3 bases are TGTGCCAGCAGCTCCGGGGGACACCTCTCTGAAAACACCATATATTTT. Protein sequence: CASSSGGHLSENTIYF.